A selection of T cell receptor beta chains follows, all from one sample in a study of blood T cell repertoires in COVID-19. The protocol was immunoSEQ multiplex PCR, while the TCRdb copy is restricted to in-frame clones and leaves out a portion. Of under 85,000 clones in the sample, around four fifths were seen once. The sequenced material came from peripheral blood. The receptors were gathered from a human donor in a cohort sampled during active COVID-19. The CDR3 runs from the conserved cysteine through the conserved F or W. The D gene is left open where the match is weak. Size is omitted from some rows. Given values are once, few, many or a class for expanded clones.

V	J	size	D	CDR3	DNA
TRBV5-4	TRBJ2-7	once	TRBD1	CASSLTRDSYEQYF	TGTGCCAGCAGCTTGACCCGGGACAGCTACGAGCAGTACTTC
TRBV5-1	TRBJ2-5	few	.	CASSLRAVEETQYF	TGCGCCAGCAGCTTGCGAGCCGTAGAGGAGACCCAGTACTTC
TRBV7-2	TRBJ2-7	.	TRBD1	CASSLRRGPYEQYF	TGTGCCAGCAGCTTAAGAAGGGGGCCCTACGAGCAGTACTTC
TRBV19	TRBJ2-7	few	TRBD2	CASSIRTSSGDEQYF	TGTGCCAGTAGTATTCGGACTAGTTCTGGGGACGAGCAGTACTTC
TRBV6-4	TRBJ2-3	.	TRBD2	CASSDSSSGGHTDTQYF	TGTGCCAGCAGTGACTCGTCTAGCGGGGGCCACACAGATACGCAGTATTTT
TRBV28	TRBJ1-2	.	.	CASRSTGDRFYGYTF	TGTGCCAGCAGATCGACAGGAGACAGATTCTATGGCTACACCTTC
TRBV27	TRBJ2-7	.	.	CASSSTGTYSYEQYF	TGTGCCAGCAGTTCGACCGGGACATACTCCTACGAGCAGTACTTC
TRBV3-1/TRBV3-2	TRBJ2-3	once	TRBD2	CASSRRLAFTDTQYF	TGTGCCAGCAGCCGTAGACTAGCGTTCACAGATACGCAGTATTTT
TRBV5-1	TRBJ2-5	.	.	CASSRGWGETQYF	TGCGCCAGCAGCAGGGGCTGGGGAGAGACCCAGTACTTC
TRBV9	TRBJ2-7	.	TRBD2	CASSVASGGLYEQYF	TGTGCCAGCAGCGTAGCCAGCGGGGGCCTCTACGAGCAGTACTTC
TRBV28	TRBJ1-1	few	TRBD1	CASSSTGLNTEAFF	TGTGCCAGCAGCTCGACAGGGTTGAACACTGAAGCTTTCTTT
TRBV10-3	TRBJ1-4	few	.	CATKGQINEKLFF	TGTGCCACGAAGGGACAAATTAATGAAAAACTGTTTTTT
TRBV7-2	TRBJ2-7	.	.	CASSSQGSYEQYF	TGTGCCAGCAGCTCCCAGGGGTCCTACGAGCAGTACTTC
TRBV24-1	TRBJ2-1	.	TRBD2	CATSVMAGGRSSYNEQFF	TGTGCCACCAGTGTCATGGCGGGGGGGCGCTCATCCTACAATGAGCAGTTCTTC
TRBV11-3	TRBJ2-7	.	.	CASSLEIGGGLYEQYF	TGTGCCAGCAGCTTGGAGATAGGAGGGGGCCTCTACGAGCAGTACTTC
TRBV18	TRBJ1-2	.	.	CASSPNRDSGYTF	TGTGCCAGCTCGCCCAACAGGGATAGCGGCTACACCTTC
TRBV9	TRBJ1-5	.	TRBD1	CASSSSGQGDQPQHF	TGTGCCAGCAGCTCATCAGGACAGGGGGATCAGCCCCAGCATTTT
TRBV19	TRBJ1-3	.	.	CASAQNGNTIYF	TGTGCCAGTGCACAAAACGGAAACACCATATATTTT